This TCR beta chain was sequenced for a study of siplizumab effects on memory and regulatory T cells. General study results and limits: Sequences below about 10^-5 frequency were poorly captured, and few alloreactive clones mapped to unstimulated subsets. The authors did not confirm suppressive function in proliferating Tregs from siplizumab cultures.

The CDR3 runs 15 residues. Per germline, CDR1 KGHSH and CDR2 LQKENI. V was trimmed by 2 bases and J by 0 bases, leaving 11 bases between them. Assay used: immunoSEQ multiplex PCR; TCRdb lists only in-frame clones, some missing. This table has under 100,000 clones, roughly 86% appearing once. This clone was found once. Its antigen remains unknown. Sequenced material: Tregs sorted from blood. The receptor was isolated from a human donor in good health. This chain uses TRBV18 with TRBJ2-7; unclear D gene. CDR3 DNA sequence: TGTGCCAGCTCACCATCCAGGATTAGCTCCTACGAGCAGTACTTC. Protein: CASSPSRISSYEQYF.